These 10 T cell receptor beta chains were all obtained from the same sample, sequenced in a study of control samples from healthy donors and cancer patients. Sequencing used immunoSEQ multiplex PCR; TCRdb keeps in-frame clones, though not all of them. The data contain 110,000 or so clones, around 82% of them singletons. Sequencing was done on a sample of blood. These receptors were obtained from a woman aged 50 to 65 in good health.

This chain uses TRBV6-4 with TRBJ2-6; D is unresolved. This CDR3 is built from 14 residues. The V end was cut by 6 bases, the J end by 2 bases, with 8 bases between. CDR1 is MRHNA, CDR2 SNTAGT, per germline. This CDR3 reads CASRSDTGANVLTF. Written as DNA, the CDR3 is TGTGCCAGCAGATCAGACACTGGGGCCAACGTCCTGACTTTC.

The chain joins TRBV3-1 (or the pseudogene TRBV3-2) to TRBJ2-4; 14 positions match TRBD2. Germline assignment: CDR1 LGHDT and CDR2 YNNKEL (reference sequence). V was pared by 4 bases and J by 0 bases, with 14 bases of the junction left unmatched. The CDR3 spans 21 residues. This CDR3 reads CASSLKSGTSGSLLAKNIQYF. Here the CDR3 DNA reads TGTGCCAGCAGCCTCAAGTCCGGGACTAGCGGGAGTTTACTAGCCAAAAACATTCAGTACTTC.

The chain links TRBV12-3 or TRBV12-4 to TRBJ1-1; D unresolved. V was cut by 8 bases and J by 5 bases, with 12 bases left in between. There are 12 residues in the CDR3. The CDR3 protein is CASGPLGTEAFF. For the CDR3, the DNA is TGTGCCAGCGGCCCTTTAGGAACTGAAGCTTTCTTT.

This clone was counted once. The chain joins TRBV13 to TRBJ2-7, with unresolved D. CDR1 and CDR2 from the germline V gene are PRHDT and FYEKMQ (reference sequence). This CDR3 comprises 14 residues. V dropped 0 bases and J dropped 1 base, with 7 bases sitting between them. In nucleotides, the CDR3 is TGTGCCAGCAGCTTAGGCCGCCGGTCCTACGAGCAGTACTTC. The encoded protein is CASSLGRRSYEQYF.

Points on this clone: This same CDR3 is encoded by further DNA sequences in the sample. The chain joins TRBV6-6 to TRBJ2-7; no clear D gene. Looked up from germline, CDR1 is MNHNY and CDR2 is SVGAGI (reference sequence). V was shortened by 0 bases and J by 5 bases, with 17 bases between the two germline ends. The CDR3 sequence is 16 residues long. CDR3 in DNA: TGTGCCAGCAGTTACTCGATATCCCCGGATCGGAACGAGCAGTACTTC. It yields the protein CASSYSISPDRNEQYF.

V is TRBV5-6 and J is TRBJ1-5, with D uncertain. The CDR3 totals 16 residues. CDR1 and CDR2 from the germline V gene are SGHDT and YYEEEE. V was cut by 4 bases and J by 3 bases, with 17 bases left in between. CDR3 in DNA: TGTGCCAGCAGCGCCCGGGCCCGGAACCCCAATCAGCCCCAGCATTTT. Amino acid sequence: CASSARARNPNQPQHF.

This chain uses TRBV7-2 with TRBJ2-7; 10 nucleotides align to TRBD1. The CDR3 is 15 residues long. Germline CDR1 is SGHTA and CDR2 is FQGNSA. After removal of 3 bases from V and 3 bases from J, the junction contained 5 bases not matched to a gene. CDR3 region: CASSFRQGAYYEQYF. The DNA for the CDR3 is TGTGCCAGCAGCTTTCGACAGGGGGCTTACTACGAGCAGTACTTC.

The chain combines TRBV7-8 with TRBJ2-3; a possible D gene is TRBD2 (7 bases). V shed 8 bases and J shed 2 bases, with 17 bases lying between them. Germline V CDR1 and CDR2: SGHVS, FQNEAQ. This CDR3 is built from 15 residues. The CDR3 coding sequence is TGTGCCAGCGGTTCCGGGGGGCCTTACACAGATACGCAGTATTTT. It translates to CASGSGGPYTDTQYF. Based on the CDR3 plus reference TRBV7-8 and TRBJ2-3, the full variable domain is GAGVSQSPRYKVAKRGQDVALRCDPISGHVSLFWYQQALGQGPEFLTYFQNEAQLDKSGLPSDRFFAERPEGSVSTLKIQRTQQEDSAVYLCASGSGGPYTDTQYFGPGTRLTVL.

The chain carries TRBV7-8 and TRBJ1-5; TRBD1 agrees at 8 bases. V lost 5 bases, J lost 2 bases, and 5 bases stayed unmatched. The CDR3 loop spans 15 amino acids. Germline CDR1 and CDR2: SGHVS and FQNEAQ. The CDR3 reads CASSRTGLGNQPQHF. CDR3 nucleotide sequence: TGTGCCAGCAGCCGGACAGGGTTGGGCAATCAGCCCCAGCATTTT.

This chain joins TRBV5-1 and TRBJ1-2; 8 bases fit TRBD1. Per germline, CDR1 SGHRS and CDR2 YFSETQ. The CDR3 covers 13 residues. Germline trimming cut 4 bases from V and 4 bases from J; bases unmatched to any gene: 3. The CDR3 sequence: CASSQDRVYGYTF. The CDR3, as DNA: TGCGCCAGCAGCCAGGACAGGGTCTATGGCTACACCTTC.